What follows are 10 T cell receptor beta chains derived from one specimen sequenced in a study of Ad26.COV2.S vaccination and SARS-CoV-2 variants. Sample treatment: 15 to 20 received Ad26.COV2.S at low or high dose, single or two shots; 5 received placebo; per-sample allocation not given. Sample collection was performed on day 63 after the first vaccine or placebo injection. Libraries were prepared by immunoSEQ multiplex PCR; TCRdb keeps only in-frame clonotypes and omits some of them. The sample shows about 350,000 clones, less than 90% of them seen only once. Sequences were derived from peripheral blood, sampled in a trial of Ad26.COV2.S vaccine versus placebo. The origin of the receptors is a person aged 18-65 years who received the Ad26.COV2.S COVID-19 vaccine or a placebo.

V is TRBV5-1 and J is TRBJ2-1, with 11 bases aligning to TRBD2. V trimming: 4 bases; J trimming: 4 bases; junction bases outside the gene matches: 7. The germline V gene has CDR1 SGHRS and CDR2 YFSETQ. This CDR3 is built from 16 residues. The CDR3 loop is CASSGGLAVGYNEQFF. Written as DNA, the CDR3 is TGCGCCAGCAGCGGGGGACTAGCGGTAGGTTACAATGAGCAGTTCTTC.

This chain connects TRBV5-6 to TRBJ2-2; D gene ambiguous. The germline CDR1 and CDR2 sequences are SGHDT and YYEEEE. This CDR3 has 15 amino acids. V was clipped by 3 bases and J by 6 bases, with 15 bases between them. CDR3 in amino acids: CASSSQLWVAGELFF. In nucleotides, the CDR3 is TGTGCCAGCAGCTCACAGCTATGGGTTGCCGGGGAGCTGTTTTTT.

The rearrangement joins TRBV4-1 to TRBJ2-3; tentative D call: TRBD2 (7 bases). From germline, CDR1 is MGHRA and CDR2 YSYEKL. This CDR3 is 15 amino acids long. Trimming left V 7 bases short and J 0 bases short, with 14 bases between. This CDR3 reads CASTKEGGSTDTQYF. The DNA of the CDR3 is TGCGCCAGCACGAAGGAGGGGGGGAGCACAGATACGCAGTATTTT.

The chain couples TRBV28 to TRBJ1-5, with TRBD1 matching over 9 bases. Losses at the gene ends were 6 bases for V and 3 bases for J; bases not matched to a gene: 9. The CDR3 is 16 amino acids. Germline CDR1 is MDHEN and CDR2 is SYDVKM. This CDR3 reads CASSSIGTGNNQPQHF. In nucleotides, the CDR3 is TGTGCCAGCAGCTCGATCGGGACAGGGAACAATCAGCCCCAGCATTTT. The full variable domain, in which reference TRBV28 and TRBJ1-5 provide the parts outside the CDR3, is DVKVTQSSRYLVKRTGEKVFLECVQDMDHENMFWYRQDPGLGLRLIYFSYDVKMKEKGDIPEGYSVSREKKERFSLILESASTNQTSMYLCASSSIGTGNNQPQHFGDGTRLSIL.

The chain joins TRBV7-2 to TRBJ1-5; D is ambiguous. Per the germline V gene, CDR1 is SGHTA and CDR2 is FQGNSA. Trimming shortened V by 2 bases and J by 5 bases, and 4 bases separated the two germline ends. This CDR3 spans 12 amino acids. CDR3 nucleotides: TGTGCCAGCAGCTTATGGGATCAGCCCCAGCATTTT. Protein sequence: CASSLWDQPQHF. Full variable domain (rest looked up from reference TRBV7-2 and TRBJ1-5): GAGVSQSPSNKVTEKGKDVELRCDPISGHTALYWYRQSLGQGLEFLIYFQGNSAPDKSGLPSDRFSAERTGGSVSTLTIQRTQQEDSAVYLCASSLWDQPQHFGDGTRLSIL.

V usage is TRBV7-6 and J usage is TRBJ1-4; perhaps TRBD1 as D (6 bases). V was pared by 5 bases and J by 8 bases, with 15 bases between. This CDR3 is 14 amino acids long. Germline lookup yields CDR1 SGHVS and CDR2 FNYEAQ. CDR3 DNA sequence: TGTGCCAGCAGCCAAGGGGGGATCAGGGAAAAACTGTTTTTT. Its translation: CASSQGGIREKLFF.

The genes are TRBV27 and TRBJ1-5, with 7 bases lining up with TRBD1. Germline V gene lookup returns CDR1 MNHEY and CDR2 SMNVEV (reference sequence). This CDR3 is 14 amino acids long. The V and J ends lost 2 bases and 6 bases, in that order; junction bases with no gene match: 4. The chain's CDR3 is CASSLQGVGQPQHF. CDR3 DNA: TGTGCCAGCAGTTTACAGGGGGTCGGTCAGCCCCAGCATTTT.

This clone was detected once. The rearrangement joins TRBV3-1 (or the pseudogene TRBV3-2) to TRBJ2-7; 9 nucleotides agree with TRBD1. The CDR3 consists of 17 residues. Losses at the gene ends were 2 bases for V and 5 bases for J; bases not matched to a gene: 13. Germline-derived CDR1 and CDR2 are LGHDT and YNNKEL (reference sequence). Here the CDR3 DNA reads TGTGCCAGCAGCCAAAAGTTTTCGGGGACAGGGTTCCACGAGCAGTACTTC. Encoded protein: CASSQKFSGTGFHEQYF.

This chain joins TRBV12-3 or TRBV12-4 and TRBJ2-1, with a weak D call TRBD1 (6 bases). The V end lost 6 bases, the J end lost 9 bases, and 15 bases lay between the germline ends. The CDR3 has 13 amino acids. DNA for the CDR3: TGTGCCAGCAGCCGGGACATGGCAAGTGAGCAGTTCTTC. It translates to CASSRDMASEQFF.

This clone has just a few counts. The CDR3 DNA reads TGTGCCAGCAGCCTTGGACCGCACAATGAGCAGTTCTTC. This gives the protein CASSLGPHNEQFF. V and J are TRBV7-3 and TRBJ2-1; no clear D gene. This CDR3 region has 13 residues. With 5 bases removed from V and 5 bases from J, the gap between germline ends came to 10 bases. Germline V gives CDR1 SGHTA, CDR2 FQGTGA.